These T cell receptor beta chains were read from a single sample in a study of cytomegalovirus exposure and HLA in healthy donors. Only in-frame clones appear in the TCRdb table, and some are missing; sequencing was by immunoSEQ multiplex PCR. The sample carries about 160,000 clones, about 85% recorded once. The sample was PBMCs. The source of these receptors is a man aged 18 to 29 in good health and CMV-seropositive. Both conserved end residues are part of each CDR3. D genes are given only for firm matches. Size values are once, few and many counts, or a class for expanded clones, and some rows have none.

size	V	J	D	CDR3	DNA
once	TRBV5-4	TRBJ1-1	-	CASSLGGQLNTEAFF	TGTGCCAGCAGCTTGGGTGGGCAGTTGAACACTGAAGCTTTCTTT
-	TRBV7-8	TRBJ2-5	TRBD2	CASSPGTSLGTQYF	TGTGCCAGCAGCCCCGGGACTAGCTTAGGGACCCAGTACTTC
-	TRBV7-6	TRBJ1-6	TRBD1	CASSLGDREGSPLHF	TGTGCCAGCAGCTTAGGGGACAGGGAGGGATCACCCCTCCACTTT
-	TRBV6-1	TRBJ2-5	TRBD2	CASSELAGGQETQYF	TGTGCCAGCAGTGAACTAGCGGGGGGGCAAGAGACCCAGTACTTC
-	TRBV5-4	TRBJ2-2	-	CASSLAVQNTGELFF	TGTGCCAGCAGCTTGGCAGTGCAGAACACCGGGGAGCTGTTTTTT
-	TRBV29-1	TRBJ1-5	-	CSVEERRAGGSGNSNQPQHF	TGCAGCGTTGAAGAGAGACGCGCGGGAGGATCCGGCAATAGCAATCAGCCCCAGCATTTT
-	TRBV5-6	TRBJ1-1	TRBD1	CASSGGQGARNTEAFF	TGTGCCAGCAGCGGAGGACAGGGGGCTCGGAACACTGAAGCTTTCTTT
-	TRBV9	TRBJ2-1	-	CASSEGAESYNEQFF	TGTGCCAGCAGCGAAGGAGCGGAATCCTACAATGAGCAGTTCTTC
-	TRBV6-1	TRBJ2-7	TRBD1	CASSELGQGDYEQYF	TGTGCCAGCAGTGAACTGGGACAGGGGGACTACGAGCAGTACTTC
-	TRBV4-2	TRBJ2-3	TRBD2	CASTPSGGKDTQYF	TGTGCCAGCACCCCCAGCGGGGGCAAAGATACGCAGTATTTT
-	TRBV7-2	TRBJ2-5	-	CASSLWGRETQYF	TGTGCCAGCAGCTTGTGGGGGCGAGAGACCCAGTACTTC
-	TRBV4-1	TRBJ2-3	TRBD1	CASSQDNRGDTQYF	TGCGCCAGCAGCCAAGATAACAGGGGGGATACGCAGTATTTT
-	TRBV11-3	TRBJ2-7	-	CASSQDRSSYEQYF	TGTGCCAGCAGCCAAGACAGGAGCTCCTACGAGCAGTACTTC
-	TRBV11-1	TRBJ1-1	-	CASTPQGNTEAFF	TGTGCCAGCACCCCACAGGGGAACACTGAAGCTTTCTTT
-	TRBV29-1	TRBJ2-1	-	CSVNLQGGESYNEQFF	TGCAGCGTGAACCTCCAGGGGGGTGAGTCCTACAATGAGCAGTTCTTC
-	TRBV6-1	TRBJ1-1	-	CASKPGNTEAFF	TGTGCCAGCAAACCAGGGAACACTGAAGCTTTCTTT
-	TRBV19	TRBJ1-2	-	CAGRTRHVRDYGYTF	TGTGCCGGGCGGACACGACACGTCCGGGACTATGGCTACACCTTC
-	TRBV20-1	TRBJ2-7	-	CSAAQGNEQYF	TGCAGTGCTGCGCAGGGGAACGAGCAGTACTTC
-	TRBV20-1	TRBJ2-7	TRBD2	CSAIAGYEQYF	TGCAGTGCTATAGCGGGCTACGAGCAGTACTTC
-	TRBV7-9	TRBJ2-3	TRBD2	CASSLILASGTDTQYF	TGTGCCAGCAGCTTAATTTTGGCTAGCGGGACAGATACGCAGTATTTT